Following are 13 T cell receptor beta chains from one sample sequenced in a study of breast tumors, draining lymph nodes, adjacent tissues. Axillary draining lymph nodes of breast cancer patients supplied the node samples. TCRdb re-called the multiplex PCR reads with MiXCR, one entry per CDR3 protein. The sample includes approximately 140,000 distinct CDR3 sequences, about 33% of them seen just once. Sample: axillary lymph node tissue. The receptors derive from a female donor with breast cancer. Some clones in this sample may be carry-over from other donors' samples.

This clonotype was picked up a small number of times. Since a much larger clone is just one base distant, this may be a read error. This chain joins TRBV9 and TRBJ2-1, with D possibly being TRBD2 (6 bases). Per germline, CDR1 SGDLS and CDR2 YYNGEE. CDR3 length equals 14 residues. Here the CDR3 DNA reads TGTGCCAGCAGTGGGGGGAACTCCTACAATGAGCAGTCCTTC. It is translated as CASSGGNSYNEQSF.

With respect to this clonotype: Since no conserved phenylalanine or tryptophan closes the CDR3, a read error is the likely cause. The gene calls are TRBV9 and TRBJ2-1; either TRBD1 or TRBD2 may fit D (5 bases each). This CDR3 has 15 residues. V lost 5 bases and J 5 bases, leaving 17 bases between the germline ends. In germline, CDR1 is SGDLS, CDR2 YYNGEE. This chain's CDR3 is CASRRENPGNNEQFL. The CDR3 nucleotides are TGTGCCAGCAGAAGGGAGAACCCAGGGAACAATGAGCAGTTCCTC.

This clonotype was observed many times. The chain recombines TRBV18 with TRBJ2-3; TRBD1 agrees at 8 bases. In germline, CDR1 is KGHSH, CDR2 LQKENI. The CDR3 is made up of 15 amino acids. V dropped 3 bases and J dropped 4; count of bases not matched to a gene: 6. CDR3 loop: CASSPSRGLADTQYF. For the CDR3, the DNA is TGTGCCAGCTCACCCAGCAGGGGGCTCGCAGATACGCAGTATTTT.

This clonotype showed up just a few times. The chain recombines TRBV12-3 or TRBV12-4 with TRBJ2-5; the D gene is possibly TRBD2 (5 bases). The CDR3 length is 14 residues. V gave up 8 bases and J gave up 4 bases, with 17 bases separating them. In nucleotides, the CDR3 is TGTGCCAGCGGTCTAGCCTCCGCAGGAGAGACCCAGTACTTC. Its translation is CASGLASAGETQYF.

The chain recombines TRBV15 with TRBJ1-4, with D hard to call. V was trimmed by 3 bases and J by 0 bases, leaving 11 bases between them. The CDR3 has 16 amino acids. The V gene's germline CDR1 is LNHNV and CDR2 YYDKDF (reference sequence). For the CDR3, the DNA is TGTGCCACCAGCAGGGCTAGACTAGCAACTAATGAAAAACTGTTTTTT. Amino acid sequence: CATSRARLATNEKLFF.

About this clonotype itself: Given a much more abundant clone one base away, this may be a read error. Here the CDR3 DNA reads TGTGCCAGCAGGCCAGCCTACGAGCAGTACGTC. Translated, it gives CASRPAYEQYV. V gene TRBV6-1 combines with J gene TRBJ2-7; D uncertain. The CDR3 contains 11 residues. Trimming stripped 6 bases from V and 2 bases from J, with 5 bases between. The germline V gene encodes CDR1 MNHNS and CDR2 SASEGT.

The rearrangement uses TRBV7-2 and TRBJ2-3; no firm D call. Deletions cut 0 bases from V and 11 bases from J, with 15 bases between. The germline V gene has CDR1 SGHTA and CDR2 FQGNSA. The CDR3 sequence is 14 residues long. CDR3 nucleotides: TGTGCCAGCAGCTTAGCGGCCGGAAGAGATGAGCAGTATTTT. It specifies CASSLAAGRDEQYF. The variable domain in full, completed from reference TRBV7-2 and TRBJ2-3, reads GAGVSQSPSNKVTEKGKDVELRCDPISGHTALYWYRQSLGQGLEFLIYFQGNSAPDKSGLPSDRFSAERTGGSVSTLTIQRTQQEDSAVYLCASSLAAGRDEQYFGPGTRLTVL.

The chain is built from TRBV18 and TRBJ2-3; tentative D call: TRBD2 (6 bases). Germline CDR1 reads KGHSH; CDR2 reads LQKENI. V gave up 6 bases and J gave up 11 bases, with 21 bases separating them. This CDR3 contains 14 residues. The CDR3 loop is CASSLAGSYNEQYF. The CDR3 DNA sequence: TGTGCCAGCTCCCTGGCGGGGTCCTACAATGAGCAGTATTTT.

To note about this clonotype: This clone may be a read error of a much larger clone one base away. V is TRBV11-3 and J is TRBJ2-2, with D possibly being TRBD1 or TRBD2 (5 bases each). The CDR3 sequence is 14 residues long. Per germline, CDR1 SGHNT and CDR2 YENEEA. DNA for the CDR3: TGTGCCAGCAGCTTATCAGGGCCGGACGGGGAGCTGTCTTTT. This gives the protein CASSLSGPDGELSF.

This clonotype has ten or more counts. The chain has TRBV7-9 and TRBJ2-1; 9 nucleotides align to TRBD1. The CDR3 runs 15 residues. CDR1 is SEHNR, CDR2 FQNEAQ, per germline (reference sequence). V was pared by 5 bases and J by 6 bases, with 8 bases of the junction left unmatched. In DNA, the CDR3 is TGTGCCAGCAGCCCGCCCGGGACAGGGCTCAATGAGCAGTTCTTC. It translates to CASSPPGTGLNEQFF. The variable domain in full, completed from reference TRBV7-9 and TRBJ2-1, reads DTGVSQNPRHKITKRGQNVTFRCDPISEHNRLYWYRQTLGQGPEFLTYFQNEAQLEKSRLLSDRFSAERPKGSFSTLEIQRTEQGDSAMYLCASSPPGTGLNEQFFGPGTRLTVL.

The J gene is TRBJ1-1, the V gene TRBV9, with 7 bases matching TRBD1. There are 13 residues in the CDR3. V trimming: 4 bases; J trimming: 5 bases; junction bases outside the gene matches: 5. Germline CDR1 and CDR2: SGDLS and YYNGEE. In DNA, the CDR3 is TGTGCCAGCAGCACAGGGGTGGGGACTGAAGCTTTCTTT. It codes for CASSTGVGTEAFF.

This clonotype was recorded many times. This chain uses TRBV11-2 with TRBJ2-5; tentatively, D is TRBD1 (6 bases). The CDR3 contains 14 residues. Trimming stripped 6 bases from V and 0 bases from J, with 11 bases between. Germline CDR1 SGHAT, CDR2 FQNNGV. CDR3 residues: CASSLDRYQETQYF. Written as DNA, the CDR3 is TGTGCCAGCAGTTTGGACAGATACCAAGAGACCCAGTACTTC.

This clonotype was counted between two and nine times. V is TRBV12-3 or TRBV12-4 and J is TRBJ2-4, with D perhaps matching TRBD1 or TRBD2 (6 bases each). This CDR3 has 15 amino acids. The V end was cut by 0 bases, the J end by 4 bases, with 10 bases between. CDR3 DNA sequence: TGTGCCAGCAGTTTAGCATGGGGGGCGAAAAACATTCAGTACTTC. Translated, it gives CASSLAWGAKNIQYF.